This T cell receptor beta chain is from a study of cytomegalovirus exposure and HLA in healthy donors. The study's findings and limits: Most TCR beta V segments were productive about 87% or about 30% of the time in an earlier analysis. High sensitivity and specificity were reportedly achieved when the classifier diagnosed cytomegalovirus status.

This PCR relied on a set of 60 Vbeta primers and 13 Jbeta primers. Libraries were prepared by immunoSEQ multiplex PCR; TCRdb keeps only in-frame clonotypes and omits some of them. The sample contains about 96,000 clones, around 74% of which appear only once. A few counts support this clone. The target antigen is unknown. V was trimmed by 1 base and J by 4 bases, leaving 5 bases between them. The germline CDR1 and CDR2 sequences are LGHNA and YSLEER. This CDR3 has 13 amino acids. This TCR was recovered from a woman between 65 and 79 years old in good health and CMV-seropositive. V gene TRBV4-3 combines with J gene TRBJ1-3, with D perhaps matching TRBD1 (5 bases). The sequencing input was PBMCs. CDR3 DNA sequence: TGCGCCAGCAGCCAAGGACAGGGAAACACCATATATTTT. Protein: CASSQGQGNTIYF.